A single sample is the source of the 28 T cell receptor beta chains below, sequenced in a study of cytomegalovirus exposure and HLA in healthy donors. PCR amplification relied on 60 Vbeta primers (plus 13 Jbeta primers). Produced via immunoSEQ multiplex PCR; TCRdb's table is partial and in-frame only. The sample lists some 120,000 clones; 80% were seen once. Sequencing was carried out using PBMCs. The receptors were gathered from a man aged 35 to 55 in good health and CMV-seronegative.

This clone was recorded a few times. The CDR3 DNA reads as TGTGCCAGCAGCCTTGGACAGGGAAAAGTGTCACCCCTCCACTTT. Protein sequence: CASSLGQGKVSPLHF. The J gene is TRBJ1-6, the V gene TRBV7-2, with 8 bases lining up with TRBD1. V shed 5 bases, J shed 10 bases, and the junction held 10 bases outside the gene matches. This CDR3 is built from 15 residues. The germline V gene has CDR1 SGHTA and CDR2 FQGNSA.

The chain combines TRBV27 with TRBJ2-7, with 7 bases matching TRBD2. Germline values: CDR1 MNHEY, CDR2 SMNVEV (reference sequence). This CDR3 is built from 13 residues. V dropped 6 bases and J dropped 7; count of bases not matched to a gene: 9. This CDR3 is CASSALALGEQYF. CDR3 DNA sequence: TGTGCCAGCAGCGCACTAGCGCTCGGAGAGCAGTACTTC.

The chain recombines TRBV2 with TRBJ2-7; a weak D match, TRBD1 (6 bases). Germline values: CDR1 SNHLY, CDR2 FYNNEI. The CDR3 is made up of 14 amino acids. The ends were cut back, 8 bases at V and 2 bases at J, with 16 bases in the middle. The CDR3: CASGYTGFTYEQYF. The CDR3 nucleotides read TGTGCCAGCGGCTACACAGGGTTTACCTACGAGCAGTACTTC.

V gene TRBV6-5 combines with J gene TRBJ1-3; 7 bases are a match to TRBD1. Germline values: CDR1 MNHEY, CDR2 SVGAGI. The CDR3 sequence is 16 residues long. J lost 2 bases, V lost 0 bases, and 4 bases had no gene match. CDR3 sequence reads: CASSYSWQGAGNTIYF. The CDR3 region has the DNA TGTGCCAGCAGTTACTCTTGGCAGGGGGCTGGAAACACCATATATTTT.

The chain recombines TRBV27 with TRBJ2-5; perhaps TRBD2 as D (5 bases). Germline CDR1 MNHEY, CDR2 SMNVEV (reference sequence). This CDR3 is built from 13 residues. The V end lost 5 bases, the J end lost 2 bases, and 9 bases lay between the germline ends. DNA for the CDR3: TGTGCCAGCAGTACGGGAAGACAAGAGACCCAGTACTTC. Translation gives CASSTGRQETQYF.

The V and J genes are TRBV18 and TRBJ2-1; 8 nucleotides match TRBD1. Germline-derived CDR1 and CDR2 are KGHSH and LQKENI. V lost 4 bases, J lost 4 bases, and 6 bases stayed unmatched. The CDR3 contains 15 residues. CDR3 in DNA: TGTGCCAGCTCACGACAGGGGCCTCTATACAATGAGCAGTTCTTC. Translating gives CASSRQGPLYNEQFF.

The rearrangement links TRBV30 to TRBJ1-2; D gene ambiguous. The V end was cut by 2 bases, the J end by 6 bases, with 13 bases between. CDR3 length: 13 amino acids. CDR1 and CDR2 (germline): GTSNPN, SVGIG (reference sequence). The CDR3 loop reads CAWSQGGRDGYTF. The DNA for the CDR3 is TGTGCCTGGAGTCAAGGAGGGCGAGATGGCTACACCTTC. The variable domain in full, completed from reference TRBV30 and TRBJ1-2, reads SQTIHQWPATLVQPVGSPLSLECTVEGTSNPNLYWYRQAAGRGLQLLFYSVGIGQISSEVPQNLSASRPQDRQFILSSKKLLLSDSGFYLCAWSQGGRDGYTFGSGTRLTVV.

V gene TRBV18 combines with J gene TRBJ2-2, with D possibly matching TRBD1 (5 bases). V was cut by 6 bases and J by 4 bases, with 15 bases left in between. Germline CDR1 reads KGHSH; CDR2 reads LQKENI. CDR3 size: 15 residues. The DNA for the CDR3 is TGTGCCAGCTCGCCCTTGACAGTGGGCACCGGGGAGCTGTTTTTT. It yields the protein CASSPLTVGTGELFF.

The rearrangement joins TRBV7-8 to TRBJ1-2; the match to TRBD1 covers 9 bases. The CDR3 runs 13 residues. Germline V gene data show CDR1 as SGHVS and CDR2 as FQNEAQ. The junction had 2 bases not matched to a gene; V was cut back by 1 base and J by 8 bases. This CDR3 reads CASSLDRGRGYTF. CDR3 in DNA: TGTGCCAGCAGCTTAGACAGGGGGCGCGGCTACACCTTC. Full variable domain (rest looked up from reference TRBV7-8 and TRBJ1-2): GAGVSQSPRYKVAKRGQDVALRCDPISGHVSLFWYQQALGQGPEFLTYFQNEAQLDKSGLPSDRFFAERPEGSVSTLKIQRTQQEDSAVYLCASSLDRGRGYTFGSGTRLTVV.

In the case of this clone: Since no conserved phenylalanine or tryptophan closes the CDR3, a read error is the likely cause. The rearrangement uses TRBV19 and TRBJ2-2, with a possible D match to TRBD1 (7 bases). The V gene lost 6 bases and the J gene lost 6 bases, with 20 bases spanning the gap. Germline CDR1 and CDR2: LNHDA and SQIVND (reference sequence). The CDR3 runs 16 residues. The CDR3 here is CASSPGGGWAPGELFV. Here the CDR3 DNA reads TGTGCCAGTAGCCCCGGAGGGGGCTGGGCACCCGGGGAGCTGTTTGTT.

The chain joins TRBV11-1 to TRBJ1-3, with D tentatively TRBD1 (6 bases). Germline values: CDR1 SGHAT, CDR2 FQDESV (reference sequence). With 8 bases removed from V and 2 bases from J, the gap between germline ends came to 13 bases. This CDR3 is built from 14 residues. The CDR3 sequence is CASGNRDPGNTIYF. Here the CDR3 DNA reads TGTGCCAGCGGGAACAGGGACCCTGGAAACACCATATATTTT.

The chain is built from TRBV28 and TRBJ2-7; 7 bases map to TRBD1. Germline V gives CDR1 MDHEN, CDR2 SYDVKM. V shed 6 bases and J 2 bases; nucleotides not matched to a gene: 10. The CDR3 loop spans 15 amino acids. CDR3 nucleotides: TGTGCCAGCAGCGCCTCCGGACAGGAAACCTACGAGCAGTACTTC. Amino acid sequence: CASSASGQETYEQYF.

The V call is TRBV6-5, the J call TRBJ2-3; D may be TRBD1 (5 bases). V gave up 2 bases and J gave up 5 bases, with 5 bases separating them. Germline-derived CDR1 and CDR2 are MNHEY and SVGAGI. The CDR3 sequence is 12 residues long. CDR3 sequence (DNA): TGTGCCAGCAGTTACAGGGGAGATACGCAGTATTTT. Its translation is CASSYRGDTQYF.

This clone was picked up a small number of times. The chain couples TRBV5-4 to TRBJ2-2; D uncertain. Per germline, CDR1 SGHNT and CDR2 YYREEE (reference sequence). CDR3 length equals 17 residues. With 5 bases removed from V and 7 bases from J, the gap between germline ends came to 24 bases. CDR3: CASSPDPAGSRIGELFF. For the CDR3, the DNA is TGTGCCAGCAGTCCCGACCCGGCAGGCTCAAGAATCGGGGAGCTGTTTTTT.

The chain uses TRBV6-5 and TRBJ2-5; 8 nucleotides match TRBD2. The trim removed 6 bases at V and 5 bases at J, leaving 8 bases unmatched. Germline values: CDR1 MNHEY, CDR2 SVGAGI. The CDR3 has 14 residues. For the CDR3, the DNA is TGTGCCAGCAGCCTTAGCGGGATGGGGGAGACCCAGTACTTC. Translation: CASSLSGMGETQYF.

The V and J genes are TRBV30 and TRBJ2-6, with D tentatively TRBD1 (5 bases). The CDR3 covers 16 residues. Germline V lookup: CDR1 GTSNPN, CDR2 SVGIG (reference sequence). The ends were cut back, 7 bases at V and 2 bases at J, with 18 bases in the middle. CDR3 bases: TGTGCCTCCCAACCCCCCGACAGTGCTGGGGCCAACGTCCTGACTTTC. Protein sequence: CASQPPDSAGANVLTF.

The chain has TRBV5-6 and TRBJ2-3; 13 bases line up with TRBD2. V dropped 0 bases and J dropped 0; count of bases not matched to a gene: 4. The CDR3 length is 18 residues. The V gene's germline CDR1 is SGHDT and CDR2 YYEEEE. CDR3 in DNA: TGTGCCAGCAGCTTGGTGACTAGCGGGAGGAGAAGCACAGATACGCAGTATTTT. Amino acids: CASSLVTSGRRSTDTQYF.

This chain links TRBV19 with TRBJ2-7; D might be TRBD1 (6 bases). The germline gives CDR1 LNHDA, CDR2 SQIVND (reference sequence). Trimming removed 5 bases at V and 6 bases at J, with 11 bases between. CDR3 length: 12 residues. This CDR3 is CASSQARGEQYF. The CDR3 nucleotides read TGTGCCAGTAGTCAGGCCAGGGGCGAGCAGTACTTC. The entire variable domain, with the rest obtained from reference TRBV19 and TRBJ2-7, is as follows: DGGITQSPKYLFRKEGQNVTLSCEQNLNHDAMYWYRQDPGQGLRLIYYSQIVNDFQKGDIAEGYSVSREKKESFPLTVTSAQKNPTAFYLCASSQARGEQYFGPGTRLTVT.

The CDR3 DNA is TGTGCCAGCCACAGGGACGGCACAGATACGCAGTATTTT. Protein sequence: CASHRDGTDTQYF. The chain has TRBV6-1 and TRBJ2-3, with a weak D call TRBD1 (6 bases). Per germline, CDR1 MNHNS and CDR2 SASEGT. V shed 8 bases and J shed 1 base, with 10 bases lying between them. The CDR3 is made up of 13 amino acids.

The gene calls are TRBV5-4 and TRBJ2-5, with D perhaps TRBD2 (6 bases). CDR3 size: 14 residues. The germline gives CDR1 SGHNT, CDR2 YYREEE (reference sequence). The V and J ends lost 5 bases and 4 bases respectively, with 15 bases between them. The CDR3, as DNA: TGTGCCAGCAGTTTCCCGGGGGATCGAGAGACCCAGTACTTC. Translating it yields CASSFPGDRETQYF. Full variable domain (rest looked up from reference TRBV5-4 and TRBJ2-5): ETGVTQSPTHLIKTRGQQVTLRCSSQSGHNTVSWYQQALGQGPQFIFQYYREEENGRGNFPPRFSGLQFPNYSSELNVNALELDDSALYLCASSFPGDRETQYFGPGTRLLVL.

This clone was seen only a few times. This chain uses TRBV10-3 with TRBJ2-6; possibly TRBD2 for D (5 bases). Trimming left V 0 bases short and J 0 bases short, with 12 bases between. There are 18 residues in the CDR3. Germline V gene sequence: CDR1 ENHRY, CDR2 SYGVKD. The CDR3 loop reads CAISESLGSISGANVLTF. In DNA form, the CDR3 reads TGTGCCATCAGTGAGTCGTTGGGGAGTATCTCTGGGGCCAACGTCCTGACTTTC.

The table lists this clone with a few counts. The gene calls are TRBV28 and TRBJ1-1; maybe TRBD1 (6 bases). V was pared by 3 bases and J by 3 bases, with 8 bases between. The CDR3 is made up of 13 amino acids. Germline CDR1 reads MDHEN; CDR2 reads SYDVKM. The CDR3 loop reads CASSLNRDTEAFF. In nucleotides, the CDR3 is TGTGCCAGCAGTTTGAACAGGGACACTGAAGCTTTCTTT.

The CDR3 loop reads CASSDGDRAIYEQYF. As DNA, the CDR3 is TGTGCCAGCAGTGACGGTGACAGGGCGATTTACGAGCAGTACTTC. This rearrangement joins TRBV6-1 to TRBJ2-7; 7 positions agree with TRBD1. The germline V gene encodes CDR1 MNHNS and CDR2 SASEGT. The CDR3 has 15 amino acids. V lost 3 bases to trimming and J lost 4 bases; unmatched junction nucleotides: 9.

The sample holds a few counts of this clone. The CDR3 DNA reads TGTGCCGCCTCAGGAAGACAGTCGGGTCAGCCCCAGCATTTT. It encodes CAASGRQSGQPQHF. The V gene is TRBV28, the J gene TRBJ1-5, with D possibly TRBD1 on 5 matching bases. V dropped 11 bases and J dropped 6 bases, with 20 bases sitting between them. This CDR3 is 14 amino acids long. CDR1 is MDHEN, CDR2 SYDVKM, per germline.

There are a few counts of this clone. The chain joins TRBV29-1 to TRBJ2-5; D uncertain. CDR3 length: 12 amino acids. Germline CDR1 and CDR2: SQVTM and ANQGSEA. V was cut by 4 bases and J by 1 base, with 7 bases left in between. The CDR3 sequence is CSVVEVQETQYF. In nucleotides, the CDR3 is TGCAGCGTTGTTGAGGTCCAAGAGACCCAGTACTTC.

The chain recombines TRBV18 with TRBJ1-1; D is possibly TRBD1 (5 bases). V was pared by 5 bases and J by 1 base, with 8 bases between. Germline V gives CDR1 KGHSH, CDR2 LQKENI. The CDR3 runs 13 residues. The CDR3 spells CASSAGENTEAFF. Here the CDR3 DNA reads TGTGCCAGCTCAGCGGGGGAGAACACTGAAGCTTTCTTT.

The J gene is TRBJ2-7, the V gene TRBV7-8; 13 bases are shared with TRBD2. CDR3 size: 14 residues. The junction had 2 bases not matched to a gene; V was cut back by 5 bases and J by 4 bases. The germline V gene encodes CDR1 SGHVS and CDR2 FQNEAQ. CDR3 amino acids: CASSRLAGGYEQYF. The CDR3 region has the DNA TGTGCCAGCAGCCGACTAGCGGGGGGTTACGAGCAGTACTTC.

This clone occurred once. This rearrangement joins TRBV11-2 to TRBJ1-1; 7 bases match TRBD1. CDR1 is SGHAT and CDR2 is FQNNGV in the germline V gene. Unmatched junction bases numbered 13, after V lost 4 bases and J lost 11 bases. The CDR3 runs 14 residues. CDR3: CASSSSGGPPLAFF. The CDR3 DNA reads TGTGCCAGCAGCTCCTCAGGGGGTCCACCCTTGGCTTTCTTT.